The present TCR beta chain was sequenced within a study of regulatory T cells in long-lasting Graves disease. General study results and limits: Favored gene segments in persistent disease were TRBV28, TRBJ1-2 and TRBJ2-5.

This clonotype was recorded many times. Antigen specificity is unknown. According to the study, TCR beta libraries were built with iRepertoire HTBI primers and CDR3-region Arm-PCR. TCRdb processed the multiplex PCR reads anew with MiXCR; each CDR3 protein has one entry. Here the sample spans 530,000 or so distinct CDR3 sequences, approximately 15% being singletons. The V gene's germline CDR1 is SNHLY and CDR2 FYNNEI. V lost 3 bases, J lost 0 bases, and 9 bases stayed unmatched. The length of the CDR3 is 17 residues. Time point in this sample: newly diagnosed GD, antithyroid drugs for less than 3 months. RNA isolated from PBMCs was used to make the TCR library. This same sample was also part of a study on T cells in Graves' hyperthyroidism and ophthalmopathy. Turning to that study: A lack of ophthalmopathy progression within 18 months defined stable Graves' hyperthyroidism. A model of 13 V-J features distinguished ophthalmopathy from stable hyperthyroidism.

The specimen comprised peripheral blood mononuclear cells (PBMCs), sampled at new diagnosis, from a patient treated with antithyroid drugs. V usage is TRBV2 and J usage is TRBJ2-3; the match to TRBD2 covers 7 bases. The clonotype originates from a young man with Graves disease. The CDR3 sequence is CASSDEAGALSTDTQYF. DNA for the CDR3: TGTGCCAGCAGTGATGAGGCGGGAGCCCTTAGCACAGATACGCAGTATTTT.